These T cell receptor beta chains were read from a single sample in a study of cytomegalovirus exposure and HLA in healthy donors. The data were produced by immunoSEQ multiplex PCR, yet TCRdb's version contains in-frame clones alone and is incomplete. The table records approximately 170,000 clones, 70% to 80% of them present only once. Sequencing used PBMCs. The origin of the receptors is a man between 35 and 55 years old in good health and CMV-seronegative. Each CDR3 is given with its conserved first and last residue. D genes are given only for firm matches. Only some rows state a clone size, as once, few, many or a class for expanded clones.

clone size	D gene	V gene	CDR3 length	J gene	CDR3 protein	CDR3 DNA
.	TRBD2	TRBV9	16	TRBJ2-1	CASSVASLAGYNEQFF	TGTGCCAGCAGCGTAGCTAGCCTAGCGGGTTACAATGAGCAGTTCTTC
.	TRBD2	TRBV19	15	TRBJ2-1	CASSPPGLGYNEQFF	TGTGCCAGTAGTCCCCCGGGACTAGGGTACAATGAGCAGTTCTTC
.	.	TRBV7-9	14	TRBJ2-1	CASSPPGSVNEQFF	TGTGCCAGCAGCCCTCCCGGGTCCGTCAATGAGCAGTTCTTC
few	.	TRBV23-1	11	TRBJ1-5	CASTLVQPQHF	TGCGCCAGCACTTTAGTACAGCCCCAGCATTTT
.	.	TRBV27	15	TRBJ2-3	CASSSTGLKTDTQYF	TGTGCCAGCAGCTCTACCGGGTTGAAGACAGATACGCAGTATTTT
.	TRBD2	TRBV4-1	12	TRBJ2-1	CATRGGTNEQFF	TGCGCCACTCGGGGGGGGACCAATGAGCAGTTCTTC
.	.	TRBV6-5	15	TRBJ2-2	CASSYGGLGTGELFF	TGTGCCAGCAGTTACGGAGGGCTGGGAACCGGGGAGCTGTTTTTT
.	.	TRBV11-2	14	TRBJ2-7	CASSSPAGIYEQYF	TGTGCCAGCAGCTCCCCGGCAGGGATATACGAGCAGTACTTC
.	.	TRBV10-3	17	TRBJ2-1	CAISNGQGQPLYNEQFF	TGTGCCATCTCCAACGGGCAGGGCCAGCCCCTGTACAATGAGCAGTTCTTC
.	.	TRBV27	13	TRBJ1-5	CASSPRGNQPQHF	TGTGCCAGCAGTCCTAGGGGAAATCAGCCCCAGCATTTT
.	TRBD1	TRBV6-1	13	TRBJ2-7	CASRGTGAYEQYF	TGTGCCAGCAGAGGGACAGGGGCCTACGAGCAGTACTTC
few	TRBD1	TRBV19	16	TRBJ2-2	CASSTWTGGLGGELFF	TGTGCCAGTAGTACGTGGACAGGGGGATTAGGCGGGGAGCTGTTTTTT
.	TRBD1	TRBV7-9	15	TRBJ2-3	CASSSLGTGTDTQYF	TGTGCCAGCAGCTCGCTCGGGACAGGGACAGATACGCAGTATTTT
.	TRBD1	TRBV7-3	11	TRBJ1-1	CASSQGGEAFF	TGTGCCAGCAGCCAAGGGGGCGAAGCTTTCTTT
.	.	TRBV5-1	16	TRBJ2-3	CASSLQGQINWDTQYF	TGCGCCAGCAGCCTCCAGGGACAAATCAATTGGGATACGCAGTATTTT
.	.	TRBV6-1	15	TRBJ1-5	CASSESGKSNQPQHF	TGTGCCAGCAGTGAATCAGGGAAGAGCAATCAGCCCCAGCATTTT
few	TRBD1	TRBV14	14	TRBJ2-5	CASSQERTGGTQYF	TGTGCCAGCAGCCAAGAGCGGACAGGGGGGACCCAGTACTTC
.	.	TRBV11-2	14	TRBJ1-1	CASSLRRENTEAFF	TGTGCCAGCAGCCTCCGGCGGGAAAACACTGAAGCTTTCTTT
few	.	TRBV28	14	TRBJ1-1	CASTLRGGRTEAFF	TGTGCCAGCACCCTCCGGGGGGGACGCACTGAAGCTTTCTTT
.	.	TRBV27	14	TRBJ1-1	CASSLGPMNTEAFF	TGTGCCAGCAGTTTAGGGCCGATGAACACTGAAGCTTTCTTT
.	TRBD2	TRBV9	14	TRBJ2-2	CASSSRLAGGELFF	TGTGCCAGCAGCTCCCGACTAGCGGGAGGGGAGCTGTTTTTT
.	TRBD1	TRBV5-1	16	TRBJ2-1	CASSKGGTGTGNEQFF	TGCGCCAGCAGCAAAGGAGGGACAGGGACGGGCAATGAGCAGTTCTTC
few	TRBD1	TRBV28	14	TRBJ2-3	CASRGTASTDTQYF	TGTGCCAGCAGAGGGACAGCTAGCACAGATACGCAGTATTTT
.	.	TRBV10-3	13	TRBJ1-1	CAISESGPTEAFF	TGTGCCATCAGTGAGTCGGGGCCCACTGAAGCTTTCTTT
.	.	TRBV7-9	15	TRBJ1-3	CASSLLGVGGNTIYF	TGTGCCAGCAGCCTCCTAGGCGTTGGGGGAAACACCATATATTTT
.	TRBD2	TRBV27	17	TRBJ2-3	CASSKGTSGTKTDTQYF	TGTGCCAGCAGTAAGGGGACTAGCGGGACGAAAACAGATACGCAGTATTTT
.	TRBD2	TRBV9	16	TRBJ2-3	CASSPTTSGVFDTQYF	TGTGCCAGCAGCCCGACGACTAGCGGAGTATTTGATACGCAGTATTTT
.	.	TRBV6-4	12	TRBJ1-2	CASSDSERGYTF	TGTGCCAGCAGTGACTCGGAGCGTGGCTACACCTTC
.	.	TRBV10-3	12	TRBJ1-1	CAISVRGTEAFF	TGTGCCATCAGTGTAAGGGGCACTGAAGCTTTCTTT
.	TRBD1	TRBV7-2	15	TRBJ2-2	CASSYDRGSTGELFF	TGTGCCAGCAGCTACGACAGGGGAAGTACCGGGGAGCTGTTTTTT
.	TRBD2	TRBV2	15	TRBJ2-7	CASSVRTSGNYVGYF	TGTGCCAGCAGCGTTAGGACTAGCGGAAACTATGTGGGGTACTTC
.	TRBD1	TRBV28	14	TRBJ2-7	CAIRRTGRSYEQYF	TGTGCCATTCGTCGGACAGGGCGATCCTACGAGCAGTACTTC
.	TRBD1	TRBV4-1	15	TRBJ2-1	CASSRPGTGNNEQFF	TGCGCCAGCAGCCGCCCCGGGACAGGGAACAATGAGCAGTTCTTC
once	.	TRBV5-1	14	TRBJ2-1	CASSLEGVRNEQFF	TGCGCCAGCAGCTTGGAGGGGGTGAGGAATGAGCAGTTCTTC
.	TRBD1	TRBV4-2	19	TRBJ1-4	CASSQDPTGGGPDKGKLFF	TGTGCCAGCAGCCAAGATCCTACAGGGGGCGGACCTGATAAGGGAAAACTGTTTTTT
.	.	TRBV7-9	15	TRBJ2-3	CASSYRRAEGDTQYF	TGTGCCAGCAGCTACCGACGGGCCGAGGGAGATACGCAGTATTTT
few	.	TRBV6-1	15	TRBJ1-4	CASSERQATNEKLFF	TGTGCCAGCAGTGAGAGACAGGCAACTAATGAAAAACTGTTTTTT
few	TRBD1	TRBV4-1	14	TRBJ1-1	CASSQDDRGVEAFF	TGCGCCAGCAGCCAAGATGACAGGGGGGTTGAAGCTTTCTTT
.	.	TRBV7-2	17	TRBJ2-3	CASSPRGVADSTDTQYF	TGTGCCAGCAGCCCGCGTGGGGTAGCGGATAGCACAGATACGCAGTATTTT
.	TRBD2	TRBV5-4	17	TRBJ2-3	CASSPRLAGGSTDTQYF	TGTGCCAGCAGCCCCAGACTAGCGGGAGGGAGCACAGATACGCAGTATTTT
.	TRBD1	TRBV28	15	TRBJ1-1	CASSPSTGGNTEAFF	TGTGCCAGCAGTCCCTCGACAGGGGGCAACACTGAAGCTTTCTTT
few	TRBD2	TRBV7-9	15	TRBJ2-2	CASRGSGKNTGELFF	TGTGCCAGCAGGGGTAGCGGGAAGAACACCGGGGAGCTGTTTTTT